The T cell receptor beta chain under discussion was sequenced for a study of T-cell memory formation after mild COVID-19 (dated by TCRdb to the early 2020s). Regarding the complete study: Most TCR sequence clusters were specific to one of the two donors. In a couple of donors, T-cell clones that expanded and contracted after mild COVID-19 were tracked by sequencing TCRalpha and TCRbeta repertoires over time. Two young, previously healthy adult volunteers made up the cohort, one male and one female. The paper as a whole reports these results and caveats: Contracting CD4+ clones were located mainly in the CM and EM memory subsets, whereas CD8+ clones were found to be enriched in EMRA. The study included only a couple of mild cases, and larger cohorts that include severe cases with pre-infection samples were judged to be necessary. Some responding clones were found in pre-infection memory, which suggests that pre-existing cross-reactive memory T cells took part in the SARS-CoV-2 response. SARS-CoV-2 specificity of the second-wave clones peaking on day 37 was not confirmed. Clones that contracted from day 15 to 85 showed balanced CD4/CD8 phenotypes, whereas a second wave of clones that expanded from day 15 to 37 leaned towards CD4+.

The CDR3 holds 16 amino acids from the cysteine to the phenylalanine. Kept here is only the CDR3 DNA, which spans 48 bases and is read in frame from base 1. Relative to germline, V is missing 6 bases and J is missing 5 bases, with 14 bases of the junction outside any gene match. Per the germline V gene (reference sequence), SEHNR is the CDR1 and FQNEAQ is the CDR2. This sample was sequenced with an Illumina NovaSeq 6000. TCRalpha and TCRbeta cDNA libraries were constructed by 5'RACE with constant-segment primers, with sample barcodes and unique molecular identifiers being introduced. Trizol reagent was used to extract RNA from every sample. Library amplification was performed in two PCR steps, and a second sample barcode and Illumina TruSeq adapters were introduced in the second step. Sequencing of libraries was performed on an Illumina NovaSeq with 2 x 150 bp paired-end reads. As for the original processing: The reads were demultiplexed and collapsed into UMI-guided consensus sequences using migec v1.2.7. Using mixcr v2.1.11, the UMI consensuses were aligned to TRA and TRB V and J templates and assembled into clonotypes. Expanded or contracted clonotypes were those called significant by both edgeR and NoisET, with noise models trained on biological replicates. For edgeR calls, the thresholds were a false discovery rate-adjusted p below 0.01 and a log2 fold-change of 1. As an exploratory analysis of dynamics, max-normalized trajectories of the 1000 most abundant clonotypes were examined by PCA with hierarchical clustering. Each responding clone was given a CD4 or CD8 phenotype based on the CD4+ and CD8+ repertoires, which had been sequenced separately. The raw public data were reprocessed by TCRdb itself: fastp quality trimming at Q25, MiXCR clonotype calling, in-frame beta chains only. Here each entry gathers all rows of one CDR3 protein and keeps the most common genes and DNA. The V and J calls and clone size are TCRdb's, not the authors'. The sample records approximately 480,000 distinct CDR3 sequences, over 15% of which are singletons. Together, the top ten hold over 9% of the sample.

To note about this clonotype: Its binding antigen is unknown. One base away there is no much larger clone; base qualities are not given.

Ficoll-Paque density gradient centrifugation was the method used to isolate PBMCs. This TCR came from an adult woman who had mild COVID-19 (a few samples of this study predate the infection). The sample titles of this study are shuffled in the database, so cell type and time point are left out; the donor was told from shared clones. The source material was PBMCs or a T cell subset sorted from them (not recorded which). In this chain, TRBV7-9 is recombined with TRBJ2-5; a stretch of 8 junction bases matches TRBD2. The DNA sequence reads TGTGCCAGCAGTCCCACTAGGGTAGCGGGAAGTGAGACCCAGTACTTC. Its protein is CASSPTRVAGSETQYF.